This TCR beta chain was profiled in a study of blood T cells in healthy people across ages. At the level of the study: About one barcoded beta molecule per two T cells was the capture yield of template switching.

J lost 5 bases, V lost 4 bases, and 23 bases had no gene match. This CDR3 is built from 21 residues. Germline lookup yields CDR1 MDHEN and CDR2 SYDVKM. General observations from the study: Per million T cells, the diversity of TCR beta decreased roughly linearly as age advanced.

A sample-barcoded 5' primer and a J-beta primer mix were used in a second PCR of about 6 to 12 cycles. TCRdb passed the 5' RACE reads through MiXCR, listing each CDR3 protein once. This table has roughly 1.6 million distinct CDR3 sequences, around 36% appearing once. In regard to this clonotype: Its antigen is unknown.

The TCR comes from a woman aged 30 to 39 in good health. Sequencing used blood. The V gene is TRBV28, the J gene TRBJ1-5, with 10 bases aligning to TRBD1. CDR3: CASSSYLDRGPGRRGYQPQHF. Written as DNA, the CDR3 is TGTGCCAGCAGTTCCTACCTAGACAGGGGGCCGGGTAGGCGGGGTTATCAGCCCCAGCATTTT.